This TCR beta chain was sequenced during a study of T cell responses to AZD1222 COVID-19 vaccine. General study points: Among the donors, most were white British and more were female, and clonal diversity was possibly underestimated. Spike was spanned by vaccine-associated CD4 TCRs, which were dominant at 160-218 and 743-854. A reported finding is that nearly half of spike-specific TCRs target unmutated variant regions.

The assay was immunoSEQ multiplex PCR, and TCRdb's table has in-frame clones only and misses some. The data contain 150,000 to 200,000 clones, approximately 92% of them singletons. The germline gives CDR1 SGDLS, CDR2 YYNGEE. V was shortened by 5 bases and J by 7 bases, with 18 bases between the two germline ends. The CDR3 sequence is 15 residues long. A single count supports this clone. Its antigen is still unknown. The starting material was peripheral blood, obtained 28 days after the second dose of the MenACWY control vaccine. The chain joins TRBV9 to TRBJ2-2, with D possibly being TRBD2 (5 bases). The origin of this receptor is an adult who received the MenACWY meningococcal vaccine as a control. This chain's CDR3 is CASRLDTAGIGELFF. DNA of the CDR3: TGTGCCAGCAGACTAGACACAGCCGGGATCGGGGAGCTGTTTTTT.